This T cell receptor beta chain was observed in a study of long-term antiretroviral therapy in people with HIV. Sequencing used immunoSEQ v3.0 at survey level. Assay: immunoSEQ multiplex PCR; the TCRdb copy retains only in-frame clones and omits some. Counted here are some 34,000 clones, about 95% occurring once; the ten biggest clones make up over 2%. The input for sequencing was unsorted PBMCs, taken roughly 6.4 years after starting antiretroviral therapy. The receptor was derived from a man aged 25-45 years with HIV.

The CDR3 DNA is TGTGCCAGCAGTTTGGGACTAGCGTCAGATACGCAGTATTTT. Its protein is CASSLGLASDTQYF. The gene calls are TRBV7-8 and TRBJ2-3, with TRBD2 matching over 10 bases. The trim removed 6 bases at V and 4 bases at J, leaving 4 bases unmatched. The CDR3 has 14 residues. Germline V CDR1 and CDR2: SGHVS, FQNEAQ.